These 32 T cell receptor beta chains were all obtained from the same sample, sequenced in a study of CD8 T cells in Susac syndrome. RNA in amounts of about 0.5 to 1 ug was reverse transcribed with random hexamers. From the immunoSEQ multiplex PCR reads, TCRdb called clonotypes with MiXCR, one entry per CDR3 protein. The sample has over 150,000 distinct CDR3 sequences; approximately 93% are singletons. The sample was CD4+ T cells from PBMCs. The receptors stem from a human donor with multiple sclerosis.

The V gene is TRBV4-1, the J gene TRBJ2-1, with D possibly called TRBD1 or TRBD2 (7 bases each). The V and J ends lost 3 bases and 12 bases respectively, with 18 bases between them. The CDR3 is 14 amino acids. Germline loops: CDR1 MGHRA, CDR2 YSYEKL. CDR3 sequence: CASSQQGGEKAQFF. For the CDR3, the DNA is TGCGCCAGCAGCCAGCAGGGGGGGGAGAAGGCGCAGTTCTTC.

The rearrangement uses TRBV2 and TRBJ2-7; the match to TRBD1 covers 8 bases. The CDR3 has 13 residues. CDR1 is SNHLY and CDR2 is FYNNEI in the germline V gene. After removal of 4 bases from V and 4 bases from J, the junction contained 3 bases not matched to a gene. CDR3 coding DNA: TGTGCCAGCAGTGCGTACAGGGGGTACGAGCAGTACTTC. Its protein is CASSAYRGYEQYF. The full variable domain, its missing parts supplied by reference TRBV2 and TRBJ2-7, is EPEVTQTPSHQVTQMGQEVILRCVPISNHLYFYWYRQILGQKVEFLVSFYNNEISEKSEIFDDQFSVERPDGSNFTLKIRSTKLEDSAMYFCASSAYRGYEQYFGPGTRLTVT.

The rearrangement uses TRBV7-2 and TRBJ2-7; 9 nucleotides align to TRBD1. This CDR3 has 14 residues. V shed 4 bases, J shed 6 bases, and the junction held 7 bases outside the gene matches. Germline assignment: CDR1 SGHTA and CDR2 FQGNSA. The CDR3 loop reads CASSSQGAQSEQYF. The CDR3 DNA follows: TGTGCCAGCAGCTCACAGGGGGCGCAAAGCGAGCAGTACTTC. The entire variable domain, with the rest obtained from reference TRBV7-2 and TRBJ2-7, is as follows: GAGVSQSPSNKVTEKGKDVELRCDPISGHTALYWYRQSLGQGLEFLIYFQGNSAPDKSGLPSDRFSAERTGGSVSTLTIQRTQQEDSAVYLCASSSQGAQSEQYFGPGTRLTVT.

V is TRBV19 and J is TRBJ2-4, with 8 positions matching TRBD2. The CDR3 totals 14 residues. With V trimmed by 3 bases and J by 8 bases, 6 bases remained unmatched. From germline, CDR1 is LNHDA and CDR2 SQIVND (reference sequence). CDR3 sequence reads: CASSISGAIDIQYF. DNA of the CDR3: TGTGCCAGTAGTATTAGCGGGGCTATAGACATTCAGTACTTC.

The chain links TRBV28 to TRBJ2-2; D ambiguous. CDR3 size: 12 residues. V was trimmed by 7 bases and J by 6 bases, leaving 9 bases between them. Germline CDR1 MDHEN, CDR2 SYDVKM. This CDR3 is CASTPTAGELFF. The CDR3 DNA is TGTGCCAGCACCCCTACGGCCGGGGAGCTGTTTTTT.

V gene TRBV4-1 combines with J gene TRBJ2-4; perhaps D is TRBD1 or TRBD2 (5 bases each). The CDR3 is 17 residues long. Germline CDR1 reads MGHRA; CDR2 reads YSYEKL. V was pared by 4 bases and J by 5 bases, with 21 bases between. The CDR3 loop is CASSPGDGGFNENIQYF. The CDR3 region has the DNA TGCGCCAGCAGCCCCGGGGATGGGGGATTCAACGAAAACATTCAGTACTTC.

This clonotype was seen only once. This chain connects TRBV12-3 or TRBV12-4 to TRBJ1-5; TRBD1 agrees at 9 bases. The ends lost 6 bases at V and 3 bases at J; junction bases unmatched: 3. This CDR3 spans 14 amino acids. CDR3 region: CASRRTGDNQPQHF. The CDR3 coding sequence is TGTGCCAGCAGGCGGACAGGGGACAATCAGCCCCAGCATTTT.

This clonotype appeared a single time. The chain links TRBV4-3 to TRBJ2-7; 9 bases map to TRBD2. J gave up 13 bases and V 0 bases, and 10 bases lay outside the gene matches. The CDR3 is 14 amino acids. The germline CDR1 and CDR2 sequences are LGHNA and YSLEER. The CDR3 bases are TGCGCCAGCAGCCAAGATCAAAGAAGCGGGAGGATCTACTTC. Translated, it gives CASSQDQRSGRIYF.

The CDR3 loop is CSAREPRGNTEAFF. CDR3 nucleotides: TGCAGTGCTAGAGAACCCAGGGGGAACACTGAAGCTTTCTTT. The chain combines TRBV20-1 with TRBJ1-1; D may be TRBD1 (6 bases). Deletions cut 0 bases from V and 1 base from J, with 9 bases between. This CDR3 spans 14 amino acids. CDR1 DFQATT and CDR2 SNEGSKA come from the germline V gene (reference sequence).

J is TRBJ2-3 and V is TRBV4-1; D is perhaps TRBD2 (5 bases). The germline V gene encodes CDR1 MGHRA and CDR2 YSYEKL. V lost 3 bases to trimming and J lost 0 bases, with 13 bases between them. The CDR3 is 16 residues long. The CDR3 bases are TGCGCCAGCAGCCACCCCGGACTGACTAGCACAGATACGCAGTATTTT. As protein: CASSHPGLTSTDTQYF.

This chain connects TRBV13 to TRBJ1-2, with 9 positions matching TRBD1. The CDR3 is made up of 13 amino acids. The germline gives CDR1 PRHDT, CDR2 FYEKMQ (reference sequence). The junction had 5 bases not matched to a gene; V was cut back by 6 bases and J by 6 bases. The chain's CDR3 is CASRITGGNGYTF. The CDR3 region has the DNA TGTGCCAGCAGGATTACAGGGGGCAATGGCTACACCTTC.

The DNA for the CDR3 is TGTGCCAGCAGTCCTTTACAGGTTACGGAGACCCAGTACTTC. Translated, it gives CASSPLQVTETQYF. The rearrangement uses TRBV25-1 and TRBJ2-5; D may be TRBD1 (5 bases). CDR3 length: 14 amino acids. Germline V gene sequence: CDR1 MGHDK, CDR2 SYGVNS. Trimming shortened V by 5 bases and J by 5 bases, and 15 bases separated the two germline ends. Full variable domain (rest looked up from reference TRBV25-1 and TRBJ2-5): EADIYQTPRYLVIGTGKKITLECSQTMGHDKMYWYQQDPGMELHLIHYSYGVNSTEKGDLSSESTVSRIRTEHFPLTLESARPSHTSQYLCASSPLQVTETQYFGPGTRLLVL.

This chain connects TRBV7-9 to TRBJ2-7; weak D call: TRBD1 (5 bases). V was trimmed by 4 bases and J by 6 bases, leaving 19 bases between them. The CDR3 is 15 amino acids. CDR1 and CDR2 from the germline V gene are SEHNR and FQNEAQ (reference sequence). The CDR3 region is CASSSNNAGRGEQYF. Written as DNA, the CDR3 is TGTGCCAGCAGCTCAAATAACGCCGGAAGGGGCGAGCAGTACTTC.

This rearrangement joins TRBV6-1 to TRBJ1-6; tentatively, D is TRBD1 (6 bases). There are 16 residues in the CDR3. Per germline, CDR1 MNHNS and CDR2 SASEGT. V gave up 6 bases and J gave up 7 bases, with 19 bases separating them. The DNA of the CDR3 is TGTGCCAGCAGCCTGCGTGCAGGGGCTCAAAATTCACCCCTCCACTTT. This codes for CASSLRAGAQNSPLHF.

CDR3 loop: CAWSSSWNTEAFF. The CDR3 DNA reads TGTGCCTGGAGTTCTTCCTGGAACACTGAAGCTTTCTTT. The chain combines TRBV30 with TRBJ1-1, with D unresolved. Germline V lookup: CDR1 GTSNPN, CDR2 SVGIG (reference sequence). V lost 2 bases and J 1 base, leaving 8 bases between the germline ends. The CDR3 totals 13 residues.

The chain is built from TRBV20-1 and TRBJ2-7; D is ambiguous. CDR3 length equals 11 residues. CDR1 and CDR2 (germline): DFQATT, SNEGSKA (reference sequence). Between the trimmed V and J ends, which lost 4 bases and 7 bases, there was a span of 11 bases. The CDR3 DNA is TGCAGTGCTAACCCCACTGCTGAGCAGTACTTC. Protein sequence: CSANPTAEQYF.

This rearrangement joins TRBV5-8 to TRBJ2-1; D is ambiguous. The germline V gene encodes CDR1 SGHTS and CDR2 YDEGEE. V was trimmed by 0 bases and J by 5 bases, leaving 9 bases between them. The length of the CDR3 is 14 residues. Here the CDR3 reads CASSLGNPDNEQFF. The CDR3 nucleotides are TGTGCCAGCAGCTTGGGGAATCCGGACAATGAGCAGTTCTTC.

The chain recombines TRBV24-1 with TRBJ2-5; D possibly uses TRBD1 or TRBD2 (5 bases each). The CDR3 extends over 17 amino acids. CDR1 is KGHDR, CDR2 SFDVKD, per germline. Trimming pared 3 bases from V and 3 bases from J, leaving 19 bases between. Written as DNA, the CDR3 is TGTGCCACCAGTGATGGCAGGGCGGGTCGGGTGGAAGAGACCCAGTACTTC. This translates into CATSDGRAGRVEETQYF.

The chain has TRBV20-1 and TRBJ2-4; 9 positions match TRBD2. With 6 bases clipped from V and 2 bases from J, the junction kept 8 bases outside the gene matches. CDR3 size: 15 residues. Germline-derived CDR1 and CDR2 are DFQATT and SNEGSKA (reference sequence). CDR3 nucleotides: TGCAGTGCGTACGCGGGAGGGGGTACCAAAAACATTCAGTACTTC. The encoded protein is CSAYAGGGTKNIQYF.

The chain carries TRBV2 and TRBJ2-3; D unresolved. In germline, CDR1 is SNHLY, CDR2 FYNNEI. The CDR3 spans 13 residues. V was pared by 7 bases and J by 7 bases, with 15 bases between. The CDR3 loop reads CASTLRLTNTQYF. The CDR3 DNA sequence: TGTGCCAGCACCTTAAGACTGACAAATACGCAGTATTTT.

This chain connects TRBV7-3 to TRBJ1-1; D perhaps matches TRBD1 (5 bases). The germline CDR1 and CDR2 sequences are SGHTA and FQGTGA. This CDR3 is built from 15 residues. Trimming took 1 base from V and 5 from J, leaving 14 bases between them. The CDR3 DNA is TGTGCCAGCAGCTTAAGTACTGGGGGAGAGACTGAAGCTTTCTTT. Translated: CASSLSTGGETEAFF.

In DNA, the CDR3 is TGTGCCTGGAGGCCAAGGGTTGACGGGGAGCTGTTTTTT. It is translated as CAWRPRVDGELFF. The chain links TRBV30 to TRBJ2-2; no definite D call. CDR3 length: 13 residues. The V gene's germline CDR1 is GTSNPN and CDR2 SVGIG (reference sequence). V was cut by 3 bases and J by 7 bases, with 12 bases left in between.

The gene calls are TRBV20-1 and TRBJ2-3, with a weak D call TRBD2 (5 bases). With 3 bases removed from V and 11 bases from J, the gap between germline ends came to 9 bases. The germline V gene has CDR1 DFQATT and CDR2 SNEGSKA (reference sequence). This CDR3 has 10 amino acids. Here the CDR3 reads CSASGVLQYF. CDR3 in DNA: TGCAGTGCTAGCGGGGTTCTGCAGTATTTT.

The chain uses TRBV20-1 and TRBJ2-1, with D unclear. The CDR3 loop spans 11 amino acids. Germline V lookup: CDR1 DFQATT, CDR2 SNEGSKA (reference sequence). The V gene lost 2 bases and the J gene lost 3 bases, with 2 bases spanning the gap. The CDR3 bases are TGCAGTGCTAGAAGCTACAATGAGCAGTTCTTC. It codes for CSARSYNEQFF.

The rearrangement uses TRBV7-9 and TRBJ2-1, with a tentative D call TRBD1 (5 bases). V lost 6 bases to trimming and J lost 1 base, with 10 bases between them. The CDR3 runs to 14 residues. CDR1 and CDR2 from the germline V gene are SEHNR and FQNEAQ (reference sequence). The CDR3 DNA is TGTGCCAGCAGACAGGTGAGGTCCTACAATGAGCAGTTCTTC. Its translation is CASRQVRSYNEQFF.

The chain has TRBV5-8 and TRBJ2-5; perhaps D is TRBD1 or TRBD2 (5 bases each). Trimming took 2 bases from V and 1 from J, leaving 21 bases between them. Germline-derived CDR1 and CDR2 are SGHTS and YDEGEE. CDR3 length: 18 amino acids. CDR3 nucleotides: TGTGCCAGCAGCTTATTTATTGGGACCCAGGAGGCCCAAGAGACCCAGTACTTC. Its translation: CASSLFIGTQEAQETQYF. The whole variable domain, remainder taken from reference TRBV5-8 and TRBJ2-5, is EAGVTQSPTHLIKTRGQQATLRCSPISGHTSVYWYQQALGLGLQFLLWYDEGEERNRGNFPPRFSGRQFPNYSSELNVNALELEDSALYLCASSLFIGTQEAQETQYFGPGTRLLVL.

V gene TRBV4-2 combines with J gene TRBJ1-6; D perhaps matches TRBD1 (5 bases). The germline V and J ends were trimmed by 2 bases and 7 bases, with 21 bases remaining between them. Germline V gene lookup returns CDR1 LGHNA and CDR2 YNFKEQ. The CDR3 runs 18 residues. CDR3 sequence: CASSQSTVIPRANSPLHF. The CDR3 DNA follows: TGTGCCAGCAGCCAATCGACAGTAATCCCAAGAGCGAATTCACCCCTCCACTTT.

The chain combines TRBV18 with TRBJ2-4, with D perhaps matching TRBD1 (6 bases). The germline gives CDR1 KGHSH, CDR2 LQKENI. The CDR3 has 13 amino acids. Trimming left V 1 base short and J 14 bases short, with 15 bases between. CDR3 coding DNA: TGTGCCAGCTCACCACAGGCAGGGGATAGGGAGTACTTC. Translating it yields CASSPQAGDREYF.

The chain has TRBV28 and TRBJ1-3; D is unresolved. The CDR3 consists of 15 residues. CDR1 MDHEN and CDR2 SYDVKM come from the germline V gene. V was clipped by 6 bases and J by 0 bases, with 12 bases between them. The CDR3 DNA sequence: TGTGCCAGCAGCTGGGCCGGGCTCTCTGGAAACACCATATATTTT. It yields the protein CASSWAGLSGNTIYF. Looking up the rest from reference TRBV28 and TRBJ1-3 gives the full variable domain: DVKVTQSSRYLVKRTGEKVFLECVQDMDHENMFWYRQDPGLGLRLIYFSYDVKMKEKGDIPEGYSVSREKKERFSLILESASTNQTSMYLCASSWAGLSGNTIYFGEGSWLTVV.

V usage is TRBV28 and J usage is TRBJ2-5, with 8 bases aligning to TRBD2. The ends lost 7 bases at V and 9 bases at J; junction bases unmatched: 10. The germline V gene encodes CDR1 MDHEN and CDR2 SYDVKM. CDR3 length equals 13 residues. The CDR3 here is CASKTGGIGAQYF. The DNA for the CDR3 is TGTGCCAGCAAGACGGGGGGGATCGGGGCCCAGTACTTC.

V usage is TRBV30 and J usage is TRBJ1-1, with a tentative D call TRBD1 (5 bases). There are 12 residues in the CDR3. V lost 0 bases and J lost 9, with 11 bases in between. Germline CDR1 reads GTSNPN; CDR2 reads SVGIG (reference sequence). Here the CDR3 DNA reads TGTGCCTGGAGTGTACTGCAGGGAAAAGCTTTCTTT. It encodes CAWSVLQGKAFF.

The chain uses TRBV9 and TRBJ2-1; 11 bases line up with TRBD2. Germline V CDR1 and CDR2: SGDLS, YYNGEE. CDR3 length: 16 amino acids. J lost 9 bases, V lost 1 base, and 9 bases had no gene match. The CDR3: CASSVSPSGGSSEQFF. CDR3 DNA: TGTGCCAGCAGCGTATCTCCTAGCGGGGGGTCAAGTGAGCAGTTCTTC.